These T cell receptor beta chains were read from a single sample in a study of cytomegalovirus exposure and HLA in healthy donors. Measured with immunoSEQ multiplex PCR; TCRdb has only the in-frame clones, and not every one. The sample lists about 98,000 clones, roughly 70% occurring once. Sequenced input: PBMCs. These receptors were collected from a male donor in good health and CMV-seronegative. CDR3s include the opening cysteine and the closing phenylalanine or tryptophan. The D gene is left open where the match is weak. Clone size is stated in some rows and not others, as once, few, many or a class when expanded.

clone_size j_call v_call d_call cdr3_nt cdr3_aa
. TRBJ2-3 TRBV30 TRBD2 TGTGCCTGGAGGGAAGGACTAGCGGGAGTCTCAGATACGCAGTATTTT CAWREGLAGVSDTQYF
. TRBJ2-4 TRBV6-1 . TGTGCCAGCAGTGAAATTACCAAAAACATTCAGTACTTC CASSEITKNIQYF
. TRBJ1-1 TRBV21-1 . TGTGCCAGCAGCAAAGGGACAGGGGGTAACACTGAAGCTTTCTTT CASSKGTGGNTEAFF
. TRBJ2-2 TRBV5-1 . TGCGCCAGCAGCTTGGACGAGACGAACACCGGGGAGCTGTTTTTT CASSLDETNTGELFF
. TRBJ2-7 TRBV6-5 . TGTGCCAGCAGTTCCGGCCGGGACTTCTCCTACGAGCAGTACTTC CASSSGRDFSYEQYF
. TRBJ2-5 TRBV6-1 TRBD1 TGTGCCAGCAGCTGGGACAGGGGGATCCAAGAGACCCAGTACTTC CASSWDRGIQETQYF
. TRBJ1-2 TRBV27 . TGTGCCAGCAGTTTATCTTCCCTACTTGGTGGCTACACCTTC CASSLSSLLGGYTF
. TRBJ2-1 TRBV28 TRBD2 TGTGCCAGCAGATATAGCGGGAGTCTTTACAATGAGCAGTTCTTC CASRYSGSLYNEQFF
. TRBJ1-2 TRBV7-3 TRBD1 TGTGCCAGCAGCCGGGACAGGGTCGAGAATGGCTACACCTTC CASSRDRVENGYTF
. TRBJ2-1 TRBV4-2 . TGTGCCAGCAGCCAAGAAACGGGATCGGCAGCCTACAATGAGCAGTTCTTC CASSQETGSAAYNEQFF
. TRBJ2-7 TRBV6-5 TRBD2 TGTGCCAGCAGCGGGAGGGCCCTGAGGGAGCAGTACTTC CASSGRALREQYF
. TRBJ2-7 TRBV5-4 TRBD2 TGTGCCAGCAGCGTGGGACTAGCGGGAGTTGGTGACGAGCAGTACTTC CASSVGLAGVGDEQYF
. TRBJ2-1 TRBV7-2 TRBD2 TGTGCCAGCAGCTTAGATCTTTGGACTAGCGGGGCCACCGATGAGCAGTTCTTC CASSLDLWTSGATDEQFF
. TRBJ2-1 TRBV19 . TGTGCCAGTAGTATGTCTCTAGCATCTGGATTTGAGCAGTTCTTC CASSMSLASGFEQFF
. TRBJ2-5 TRBV7-9 TRBD2 TGTGCCAGCAGCTTAGGTGGGACTAGCGGGATCGGGGAGACCCAGTACTTC CASSLGGTSGIGETQYF
. TRBJ1-1 TRBV6-5 . TGTGCCAGCAGTTCGCTAGGAGGAGACACTGAAGCTTTCTTT CASSSLGGDTEAFF
. TRBJ2-7 TRBV6-5 TRBD2 TGTGCCAGCAGTTACTCGACTAGCTTCGAGCAGTACTTC CASSYSTSFEQYF
. TRBJ2-7 TRBV28 TRBD2 TGTGCCAGCAGTTTGACTAGCGGGACTTCCTACGAGCAGTACTTC CASSLTSGTSYEQYF
few TRBJ1-5 TRBV30 . TGTGCCTGGGCGGGGGGCAATCAGCCCCAGCATTTT CAWAGGNQPQHF
. TRBJ1-2 TRBV19 . TGTGCCACATTAGGTCGCGGAGGAGCTAACTATGGCTACACCTTC CATLGRGGANYGYTF